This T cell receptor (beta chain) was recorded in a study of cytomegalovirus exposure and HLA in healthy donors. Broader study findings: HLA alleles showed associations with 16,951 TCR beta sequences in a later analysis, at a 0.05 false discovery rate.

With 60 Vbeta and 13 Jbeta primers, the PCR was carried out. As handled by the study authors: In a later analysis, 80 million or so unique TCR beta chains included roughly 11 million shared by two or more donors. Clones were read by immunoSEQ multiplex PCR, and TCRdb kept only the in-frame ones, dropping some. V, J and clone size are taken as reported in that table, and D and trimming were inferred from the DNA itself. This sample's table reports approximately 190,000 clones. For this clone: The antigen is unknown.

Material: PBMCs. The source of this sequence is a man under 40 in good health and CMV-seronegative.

CDR3 coding DNA: TGTGCCAGCAGTGAAGTAGCCGGGAGCAATCAGCCCCAGCATTTT. Encoded protein: CASSEVAGSNQPQHF. The chain is built from TRBV6-1 and TRBJ1-5; D remains unclear. The ends were cut back, 1 base at V and 1 base at J, with 8 bases in the middle. Germline V CDR1 and CDR2: MNHNS, SASEGT. The CDR3 length is 15 residues.